This T cell receptor beta chain came from a study of T cell changes during pregnancy in multiple sclerosis. Trimming removed 3 bases from V and 4 bases from J, with 8 bases in between. The CDR3 runs to 13 residues. The V gene's germline CDR1 is SGHVS and CDR2 FQNEAQ. This clone was counted between two and nine times. The table came from immunoSEQ multiplex PCR; TCRdb's copy has only in-frame clones and leaves some out. The data contain 30,000 to 35,000 clones, 90% of them singletons. Here the sequenced sample was CD4+ T cells from peripheral blood mononuclear cells, taken in the third trimester of pregnancy. The chain employs TRBV7-8 and TRBJ2-3; D is ambiguous. This clonotype was sampled from a female donor in good health, enrolled as a control in a pregnancy study. The DNA of the CDR3 is TGTGCCAGCAGCTTCAGATCCCCAGATACGCAGTATTTT. This sequence encodes CASSFRSPDTQYF.